The source of this T cell receptor beta chain is a study of tumor-infiltrating lymphocytes in primary liver carcinoma. Study results and limitations: The study found tumor-adjacent and tumor-blood pairs overlapped less than tumor region pairs.

Within the sample, this clonotype is medium-sized. Its antigen is not known. The template, about 510 ng total RNA, yielded TCR beta cDNA made with a constant-region primer. Researchers made the TCR beta libraries by running three nested multiplex PCR rounds with slightly modified ARM-PCR. Each CDR3 protein is one row after TCRdb ran MiXCR on the multiplex PCR reads. Found here are 330,000 or so distinct CDR3 sequences, less than 65% of them singletons; the top ten hold under 8%. It was unsorted whole blood that yielded blood RNA, and germline DNA was also extracted. This sequence originates from a man in his forties with primary liver carcinoma and hepatitis B virus infection. Sample: peripheral blood.

CDR3 sequence: CASSLLSDTQYF. The CDR3, as DNA: TGTGCCAGCAGCTTATTGTCCGATACGCAGTATTTT. The chain links TRBV11-2 to TRBJ2-3; no clear D. Looked up from germline, CDR1 is SGHAT and CDR2 is FQNNGV. The CDR3 contains 12 residues. Trimming took 2 bases from V and 6 from J, leaving 6 bases between them.